The clone carrying this TCR beta chain was counted at least ten times. The antigen remains unidentified. For CDR3 and TCR beta VDJ profiling, genomic DNA was the template used. In TCRdb, the reads were re-called with MiXCR into one record per CDR3 protein. The sample yields about 190,000 distinct CDR3 sequences, around 50% seen once. The sample originates from a study of CD8+CD57+ T cells in acquired aplastic anemia. Study details: On average, healthy donors gave 9 million to 11 million reads for CD4+ cells.

V lost 3 bases, J lost 0 bases, and 7 bases stayed unmatched. This CDR3 has 18 amino acids. Findings and limits, study-wide: Common to patients and controls were roughly 30 CD8+ CDR3 sequences.

The rearrangement links TRBV12-3 or TRBV12-4 to TRBJ2-7; 14 bases agree with TRBD2. This sequence was found in a human donor in good health, serving as a control. Sample: sorted CD4+, CD8+, or CD8+CD57+ T cells (not recorded which) from PBMCs. The CDR3 bases are TGTGCCAGCAGTTTGCGGACTAGCGGGGGGCCGAGCTCCTACGAGCAGTACTTC. Encoded protein: CASSLRTSGGPSSYEQYF.